A selection of T cell receptor beta chains follows, all from one sample in a study of technical replicates of blood from a few donors. The table came from immunoSEQ multiplex PCR; TCRdb's copy has only in-frame clones and leaves some out. Counted here are approximately 97,000 clones, around 95% occurring once; the ten biggest clones make up roughly 0.3%. The sequenced sample consisted of T cells isolated from PBMCs. The origin of the receptors is a human donor in good health. Each CDR3 is given with its conserved first and last residue. D genes are given only for firm matches. Clone size is shown for a subset of rows, as once, few, many or a class of expanded clone.

J	size	V	D	DNA	CDR3
TRBJ2-7	-	TRBV2	-	TGTGCCAGCAGTGATTGGAGATCCTACGAGCAGTACTTC	CASSDWRSYEQYF
TRBJ2-7	-	TRBV4-3	-	TGCGCCAGCAGCCATTTTACGAGCTCCTACGAGCAGTACTTC	CASSHFTSSYEQYF
TRBJ1-2	-	TRBV6-6	-	TGTGCCAGCAGTTTTTCTACCAACTATGGCTACACCTTC	CASSFSTNYGYTF
TRBJ2-6	-	TRBV5-6	-	TGTGCCAGCAGCCTCAGGTGGGCTGGGGCCAACGTCCTGACTTTC	CASSLRWAGANVLTF
TRBJ2-2	-	TRBV10-1	TRBD2	TGCGCGTCGGGACTACCCACCGGGGAGCTGTTTTTT	CASGLPTGELFF
TRBJ2-3	-	TRBV19	TRBD2	TGTGCCAGTAAGAGGCTAGCGGGATCTACTAGCACAGATACGCAGTATTTT	CASKRLAGSTSTDTQYF
TRBJ2-1	-	TRBV6-4	TRBD2	TGTGCCAGCGGGAACGGGAGGGCCGACAATGAGCAGTTCTTC	CASGNGRADNEQFF
TRBJ2-7	-	TRBV19	TRBD1	TGTGCCAGTAGTAATACCGGGACAGGCCTTTGGGAGCAGTACTTC	CASSNTGTGLWEQYF
TRBJ1-2	-	TRBV19	-	TGTGCCAGTTCCTCCCTACAGGGATCTAGAAGCTACACCTTC	CASSSLQGSRSYTF
TRBJ1-2	-	TRBV9	TRBD1	TGTGCCAGCAGCGTAGGGTTAAGGGGGCAGGCCCACTATGGCTACACCTTC	CASSVGLRGQAHYGYTF
TRBJ2-1	-	TRBV19	-	TGTGCCAGTAGTTGGGGCGGCCGGACGGAGCAGTTCTTC	CASSWGGRTEQFF
TRBJ2-1	-	TRBV19	TRBD2	TGTGCCAGTAGAGGACTAGCGGGAGGTGAGCAGTTCTTC	CASRGLAGGEQFF
TRBJ2-1	-	TRBV5-6	TRBD1	TGTGCCAGCAGCTGCTGGGACAGAAACTTATACAATGAGCAGTTCTTC	CASSCWDRNLYNEQFF
TRBJ1-1	-	TRBV9	-	TGTGCCAGCAGCGTAGTGGTGGGGCCCGAAGCTTTCTTT	CASSVVVGPEAFF
TRBJ1-2	-	TRBV7-2	TRBD1	TGTGCCAGCAGCTTACAGGACAGGGGAAACGGCTACACCTTC	CASSLQDRGNGYTF
TRBJ2-3	-	TRBV16	-	TGTGCCAGCAGCCAATCGAGGGGGAGCACAGATACGCAGTATTTT	CASSQSRGSTDTQYF
TRBJ2-5	-	TRBV28	TRBD1	TGTGCCAGCAGTTGGACAGGATCCCAAGAGACCCAGTACTTC	CASSWTGSQETQYF
TRBJ2-7	once	TRBV6-6	TRBD2	TGTGCCAGCAGCCTTCCCGGGACTACATCTTTCTACGAGCAGTACTTC	CASSLPGTTSFYEQYF
TRBJ2-6	-	TRBV19	-	TGTGCCAGTAGTATTCAGGAGGGCTCGTCCGGGGCCAACGTCCTGACTTTC	CASSIQEGSSGANVLTF
TRBJ2-7	-	TRBV5-1	-	TGCGCCAGCAGCTTCTCCGGGATAGGAGACGAGCAGTACTTC	CASSFSGIGDEQYF
TRBJ2-5	-	TRBV6-1	TRBD2	TGTGCCAGCGTCCGGACTAGCGGGACGCGTGAGACCCAGTACTTC	CASVRTSGTRETQYF
TRBJ2-1	-	TRBV5-1	TRBD2	TGCGCCAGCAGCTTGGGAGGCGGGAGGAGCGAGCAGTTCTTC	CASSLGGGRSEQFF
TRBJ2-7	-	TRBV4-1	-	TGCGCCAGCAGCCAAGATCGCGGGGTCTACGAGCAGTACTTC	CASSQDRGVYEQYF